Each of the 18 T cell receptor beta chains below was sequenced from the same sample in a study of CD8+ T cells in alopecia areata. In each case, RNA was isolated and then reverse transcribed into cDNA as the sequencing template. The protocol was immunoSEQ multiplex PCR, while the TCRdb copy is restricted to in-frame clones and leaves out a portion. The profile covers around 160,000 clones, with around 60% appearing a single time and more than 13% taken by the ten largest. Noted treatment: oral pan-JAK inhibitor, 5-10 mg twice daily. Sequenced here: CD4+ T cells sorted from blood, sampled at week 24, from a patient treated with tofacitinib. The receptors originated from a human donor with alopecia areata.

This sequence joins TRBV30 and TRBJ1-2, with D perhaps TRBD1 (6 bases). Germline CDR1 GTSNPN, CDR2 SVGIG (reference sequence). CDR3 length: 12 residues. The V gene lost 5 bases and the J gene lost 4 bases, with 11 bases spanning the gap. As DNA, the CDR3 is TGTGCCTGGGACTGGGGGGCCTATGGCTACACCTTC. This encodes CAWDWGAYGYTF.

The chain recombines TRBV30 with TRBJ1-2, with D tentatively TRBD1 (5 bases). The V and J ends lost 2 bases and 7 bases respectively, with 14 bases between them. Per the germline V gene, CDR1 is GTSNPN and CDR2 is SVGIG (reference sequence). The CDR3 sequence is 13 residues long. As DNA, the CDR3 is TGTGCCTGGAGTTTCAGGGATTTGCGTGGCTACACCTTC. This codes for CAWSFRDLRGYTF.

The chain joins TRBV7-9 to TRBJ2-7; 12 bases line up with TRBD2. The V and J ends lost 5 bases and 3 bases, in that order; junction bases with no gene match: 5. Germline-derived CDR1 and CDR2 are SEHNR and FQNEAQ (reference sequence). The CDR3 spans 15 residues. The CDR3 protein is CASSAQTSGGYEQYF. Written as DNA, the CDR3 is TGTGCCAGCAGCGCCCAGACTAGCGGGGGCTACGAGCAGTACTTC.

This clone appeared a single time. The CDR3, as DNA: TGTGCCACCCAGGGTGCTGGAAACACCATATATTTT. It is translated as CATQGAGNTIYF. The V call is TRBV10-3, the J call TRBJ1-3; a possible D gene is TRBD1 (5 bases). V was clipped by 10 bases and J by 2 bases, with 9 bases between them. This CDR3 region has 12 residues. The V gene's germline CDR1 is ENHRY and CDR2 SYGVKD.

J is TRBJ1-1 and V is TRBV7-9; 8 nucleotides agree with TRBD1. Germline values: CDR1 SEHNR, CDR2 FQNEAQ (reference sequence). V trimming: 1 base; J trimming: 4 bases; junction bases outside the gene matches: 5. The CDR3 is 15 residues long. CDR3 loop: CASSLGAGGFTEAFF. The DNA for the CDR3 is TGTGCCAGCAGCTTAGGGGCAGGGGGCTTCACTGAAGCTTTCTTT.

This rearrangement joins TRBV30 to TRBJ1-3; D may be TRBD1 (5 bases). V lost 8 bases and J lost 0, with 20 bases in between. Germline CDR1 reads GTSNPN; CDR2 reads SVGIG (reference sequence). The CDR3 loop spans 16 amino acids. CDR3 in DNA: TGTGCCCTGGGCAACGGCCCGGGGCTCTCTGGAAACACCATATATTTT. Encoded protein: CALGNGPGLSGNTIYF.

CDR3 region: CASSLDAGVNNEQFF. The CDR3 DNA sequence: TGCGCCAGCAGCTTGGACGCAGGGGTGAACAATGAGCAGTTCTTC. The chain employs TRBV5-1 and TRBJ2-1, with TRBD1 as a possible D gene (6 bases). This CDR3 spans 15 amino acids. The V end was cut by 0 bases, the J end by 5 bases, with 12 bases between. Germline V gene lookup returns CDR1 SGHRS and CDR2 YFSETQ.

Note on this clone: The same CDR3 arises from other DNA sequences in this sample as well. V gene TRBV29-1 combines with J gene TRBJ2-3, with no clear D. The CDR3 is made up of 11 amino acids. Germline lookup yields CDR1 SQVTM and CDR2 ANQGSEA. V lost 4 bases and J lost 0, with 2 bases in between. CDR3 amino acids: CSVASTDTQYF. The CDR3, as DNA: TGCAGCGTTGCCAGCACAGATACGCAGTATTTT.

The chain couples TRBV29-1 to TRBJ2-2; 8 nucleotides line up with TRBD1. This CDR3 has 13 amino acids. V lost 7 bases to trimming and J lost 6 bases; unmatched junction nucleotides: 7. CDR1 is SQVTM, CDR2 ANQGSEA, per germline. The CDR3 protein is CSARTGKAGELFF. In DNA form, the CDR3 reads TGCAGCGCCCGGACAGGGAAGGCCGGGGAGCTGTTTTTT.

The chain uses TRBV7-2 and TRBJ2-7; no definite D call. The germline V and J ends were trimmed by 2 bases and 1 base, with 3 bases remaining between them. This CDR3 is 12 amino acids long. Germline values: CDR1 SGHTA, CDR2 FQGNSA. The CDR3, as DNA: TGTGCCAGCAGCTTACCTTCCTACGAGCAGTACTTC. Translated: CASSLPSYEQYF.

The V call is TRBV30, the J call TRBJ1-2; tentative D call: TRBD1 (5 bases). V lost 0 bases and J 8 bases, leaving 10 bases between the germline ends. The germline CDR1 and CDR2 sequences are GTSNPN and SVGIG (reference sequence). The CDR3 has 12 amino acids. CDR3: CAWSVGRLGYTF. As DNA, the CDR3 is TGTGCCTGGAGTGTGGGACGTTTGGGCTACACCTTC. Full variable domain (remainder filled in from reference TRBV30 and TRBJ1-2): SQTIHQWPATLVQPVGSPLSLECTVEGTSNPNLYWYRQAAGRGLQLLFYSVGIGQISSEVPQNLSASRPQDRQFILSSKKLLLSDSGFYLCAWSVGRLGYTFGSGTRLTVV.

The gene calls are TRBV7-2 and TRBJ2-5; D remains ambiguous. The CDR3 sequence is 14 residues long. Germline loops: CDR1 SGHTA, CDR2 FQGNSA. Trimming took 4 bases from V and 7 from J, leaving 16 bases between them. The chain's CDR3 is CASSSGAQDGTQYF. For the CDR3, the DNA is TGTGCCAGCAGCTCCGGTGCCCAAGATGGGACCCAGTACTTC.

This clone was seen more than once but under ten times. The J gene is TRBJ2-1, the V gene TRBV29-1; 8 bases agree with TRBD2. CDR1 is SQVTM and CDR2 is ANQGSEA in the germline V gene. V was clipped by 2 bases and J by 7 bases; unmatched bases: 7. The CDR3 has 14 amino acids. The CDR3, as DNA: TGCAGCGTTGAACCCGCGGGGGGCCCTAATGAGCAGTTCTTC. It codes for CSVEPAGGPNEQFF.

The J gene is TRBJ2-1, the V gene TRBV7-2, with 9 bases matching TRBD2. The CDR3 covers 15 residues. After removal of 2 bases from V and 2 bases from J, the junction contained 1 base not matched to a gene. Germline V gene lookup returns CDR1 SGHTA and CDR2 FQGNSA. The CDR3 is CASSLRGGAYNEQFF. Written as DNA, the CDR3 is TGTGCCAGCAGCTTACGCGGGGGGGCCTACAATGAGCAGTTCTTC.

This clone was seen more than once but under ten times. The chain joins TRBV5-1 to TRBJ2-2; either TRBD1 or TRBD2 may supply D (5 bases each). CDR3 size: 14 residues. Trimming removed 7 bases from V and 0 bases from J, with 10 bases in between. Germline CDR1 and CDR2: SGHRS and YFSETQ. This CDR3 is CASGGRTNTGELFF. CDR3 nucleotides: TGCGCCAGCGGGGGTCGCACGAACACCGGGGAGCTGTTTTTT.

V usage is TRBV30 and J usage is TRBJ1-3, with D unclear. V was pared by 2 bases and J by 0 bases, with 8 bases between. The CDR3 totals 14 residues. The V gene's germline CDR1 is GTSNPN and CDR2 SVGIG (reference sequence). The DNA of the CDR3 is TGTGCCTGGAGTCACGGGCGCTCTGGAAACACCATATATTTT. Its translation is CAWSHGRSGNTIYF.

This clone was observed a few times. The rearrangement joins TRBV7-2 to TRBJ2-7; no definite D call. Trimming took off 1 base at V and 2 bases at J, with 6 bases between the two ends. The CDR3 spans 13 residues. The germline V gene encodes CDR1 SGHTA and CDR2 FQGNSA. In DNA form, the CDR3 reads TGTGCCAGCAGCTTAGATAGGGCCTACGAGCAGTACTTC. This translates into CASSLDRAYEQYF. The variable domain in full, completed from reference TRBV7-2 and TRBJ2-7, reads GAGVSQSPSNKVTEKGKDVELRCDPISGHTALYWYRQSLGQGLEFLIYFQGNSAPDKSGLPSDRFSAERTGGSVSTLTIQRTQQEDSAVYLCASSLDRAYEQYFGPGTRLTVT.

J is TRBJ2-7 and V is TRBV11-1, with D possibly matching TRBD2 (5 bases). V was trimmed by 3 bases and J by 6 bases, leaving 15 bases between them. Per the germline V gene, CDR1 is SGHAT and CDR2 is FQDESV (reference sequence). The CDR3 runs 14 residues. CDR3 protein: CASSFPGVYGEQYF. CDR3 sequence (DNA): TGTGCCAGCAGCTTCCCCGGGGTCTACGGCGAGCAGTACTTC.